This T cell receptor beta chain was obtained from a study of T-cell memory formation after mild COVID-19. TCRdb itself ran the 5' RACE reads through MiXCR, one entry per CDR3 protein. The table includes fewer than 250,000 distinct CDR3 sequences, roughly a tenth detected once. There are a few counts of this clonotype. Germline CDR1 SGHRS, CDR2 YFSETQ. J was trimmed by 0 bases and V by 1 base; bases with no gene match: 1. The CDR3 extends over 17 amino acids. The sequencing input was PBMCs or a T cell subset sorted from them (not recorded which). V gene TRBV5-1 combines with J gene TRBJ1-6; 10 bases fit TRBD1. This sequence was found in a man younger than 35 who had mild COVID-19 (a few samples of this study predate the infection). Cell type and time point are not known. The CDR3 nucleotides read TGCGCCAGCAGCTTGCGGGACAGGGGCTCCTATAATTCACCCCTCCACTTT. It is translated as CASSLRDRGSYNSPLHF.